These T cell receptor beta chains were read from a single sample in a study of T-cell reconstitution after alpha-beta-depleted transplantation in children. TCRdb used MiXCR to reprocess the PCR reads, holding one entry per CDR3 protein. The sample records about 280,000 distinct CDR3 sequences, 11% being singletons. The starting material was peripheral blood, obtained 180 days after TCRalphabeta/CD19-depleted stem cell transplant. These receptors all come from a male patient between 2 and 10 years old who had a stem cell transplant for chronic granulomatous disease, so the T cells may come from the graft donor. CDR3s include the opening cysteine and the closing phenylalanine or tryptophan. The D gene is left open where the match is weak. Only part of the rows carry a size: once, few, many, or a class if the clone is expanded.

j_gene: TRBJ1-3
abundance: many
d_gene: -
v_gene: TRBV12-3/TRBV12-4
CDR3aa: CASSWRKDRYSGNTIYF
CDR3nt: TGTGCCAGCTCATGGCGAAAGGACAGATACTCTGGAAACACCATATATTTT

j_gene: TRBJ1-4
abundance: many
d_gene: -
v_gene: TRBV6-5
CDR3aa: CASSFGGGGEKLFF
CDR3nt: TGTGCCAGCAGTTTCGGTGGGGGCGGGGAAAAACTGTTTTTT

j_gene: TRBJ2-7
abundance: many
d_gene: -
v_gene: TRBV15
CDR3aa: CATSTGDHYEQYF
CDR3nt: TGTGCCACCAGCACTGGGGATCACTACGAGCAGTACTTC

j_gene: TRBJ2-7
abundance: many
d_gene: -
v_gene: TRBV18
CDR3aa: CASSPIGSGSYEQYF
CDR3nt: TGTGCCAGCTCTCCTATCGGGAGCGGTTCCTACGAGCAGTACTTC

j_gene: TRBJ2-1
abundance: many
d_gene: TRBD2
v_gene: TRBV4-1
CDR3aa: CASSPSLAGVNEQFF
CDR3nt: TGCGCCAGCAGCCCAAGCTTAGCGGGAGTCAATGAGCAGTTCTTC

j_gene: TRBJ2-3
abundance: many
d_gene: TRBD2
v_gene: TRBV15
CDR3aa: CATSSFAGGRGDTQYF
CDR3nt: TGTGCCACCAGCAGCTTCGCGGGGGGCCGCGGAGATACGCAGTATTTT

j_gene: TRBJ2-7
abundance: many
d_gene: -
v_gene: TRBV29-1
CDR3aa: CSARRGTGGSYEQYF
CDR3nt: TGCAGCGCAAGACGAGGAACTGGTGGTTCCTACGAGCAGTACTTC

j_gene: TRBJ2-1
abundance: many
d_gene: TRBD2
v_gene: TRBV5-1
CDR3aa: CASSLVWEGRGKFF
CDR3nt: TGCGCCAGCAGCTTGGTGTGGGAGGGCCGGGGCAAGTTCTTC

j_gene: TRBJ1-2
abundance: many
d_gene: TRBD1
v_gene: TRBV15
CDR3aa: CATSRQTGGGYGYTF
CDR3nt: TGTGCCACCAGCAGACAGACAGGGGGAGGCTATGGCTACACCTTC

j_gene: TRBJ1-6
abundance: many
d_gene: -
v_gene: TRBV5-6
CDR3aa: CASSLVANVNSPLHF
CDR3nt: TGTGCCAGCAGCTTGGTCGCTAACGTTAATTCACCCCTCCACTTT

j_gene: TRBJ2-1
abundance: many
d_gene: TRBD1
v_gene: TRBV7-8
CDR3aa: CASSSRPGQAYNEQFF
CDR3nt: TGTGCCAGCAGCTCGAGGCCGGGACAGGCCTACAATGAGCAGTTCTTC

j_gene: TRBJ2-7
abundance: many
d_gene: -
v_gene: TRBV3-1
CDR3aa: CASSHAGPGNEQYF
CDR3nt: TGTGCCAGCAGCCATGCGGGGCCAGGTAACGAGCAGTACTTC

j_gene: TRBJ1-4
abundance: few
d_gene: -
v_gene: TRBV25-1
CDR3aa: CASSAAPGRLLATNEKLFF
CDR3nt: TGTGCCAGCAGTGCCGCTCCGGGACGACTTCTTGCAACTAATGAAAAACTGTTTTTT

j_gene: TRBJ2-7
abundance: many
d_gene: -
v_gene: TRBV20-1
CDR3aa: CSARGLHGYEQYF
CDR3nt: TGCAGTGCTAGAGGCCTGCACGGATACGAGCAGTACTTC

j_gene: TRBJ2-7
abundance: many
d_gene: -
v_gene: TRBV10-3
CDR3aa: CAISELQSRSYEQYF
CDR3nt: TGTGCCATCAGTGAGCTCCAGAGTAGGTCGTACGAGCAGTACTTC

j_gene: TRBJ2-1
abundance: many
d_gene: TRBD2
v_gene: TRBV27
CDR3aa: CASSLWGLAEHNEQFF
CDR3nt: TGTGCCAGCAGTTTATGGGGACTAGCGGAACACAATGAGCAGTTCTTC

j_gene: TRBJ2-5
abundance: many
d_gene: -
v_gene: TRBV4-1
CDR3aa: CASSQDTETQYF
CDR3nt: TGCGCCAGCAGCCAAGACACGGAGACCCAGTACTTC

j_gene: TRBJ1-5
abundance: many
d_gene: -
v_gene: TRBV7-2
CDR3aa: CASSVRGENNQPQHF
CDR3nt: TGTGCCAGCAGCGTACGCGGTGAAAACAATCAGCCCCAGCATTTT

j_gene: TRBJ2-7
abundance: many
d_gene: TRBD1
v_gene: TRBV5-1
CDR3aa: CASSAGTGPYEQYF
CDR3nt: TGCGCCAGCAGTGCCGGGACAGGTCCTTACGAGCAGTACTTC

j_gene: TRBJ1-2
abundance: many
d_gene: TRBD1
v_gene: TRBV18
CDR3aa: CASSLSTGATSHGYTF
CDR3nt: TGTGCCAGCTCACTATCGACAGGGGCAACCAGTCATGGCTACACCTTC

j_gene: TRBJ1-6
abundance: many
d_gene: -
v_gene: TRBV5-1
CDR3aa: CASSLVTSSYNSPLHF
CDR3nt: TGCGCCAGCAGCTTGGTAACGAGCTCCTATAATTCACCCCTCCACTTT

j_gene: TRBJ2-7
abundance: many
d_gene: TRBD1
v_gene: TRBV20-1
CDR3aa: CSAHGTGNLEEQYF
CDR3nt: TGCAGTGCCCACGGGACAGGGAATCTGGAAGAGCAGTACTTC

j_gene: TRBJ1-3
abundance: many
d_gene: -
v_gene: TRBV12-3/TRBV12-4
CDR3aa: CASSPQGKSGNTIYF
CDR3nt: TGTGCCAGCAGTCCCCAGGGCAAGTCTGGAAACACCATATATTTT

j_gene: TRBJ1-1
abundance: -
d_gene: -
v_gene: TRBV12-3/TRBV12-4
CDR3aa: CASKTGAYTEAFF
CDR3nt: TGTGCCAGCAAGACGGGGGCCTACACTGAAGCTTTCTTT

j_gene: TRBJ2-7
abundance: many
d_gene: -
v_gene: TRBV6-2/TRBV6-3
CDR3aa: CASSWEDGSYEQYF
CDR3nt: TGTGCCAGCAGTTGGGAGGACGGATCCTACGAGCAGTACTTC

j_gene: TRBJ1-1
abundance: many
d_gene: -
v_gene: TRBV7-2
CDR3aa: CASSPDPPGGGTEAFF
CDR3nt: TGTGCCAGCAGCCCAGACCCCCCGGGCGGCGGCACTGAAGCTTTCTTT

j_gene: TRBJ2-2
abundance: many
d_gene: TRBD1
v_gene: TRBV28
CDR3aa: CASRRTGKNTGELFF
CDR3nt: TGTGCCAGCAGAAGGACAGGGAAGAACACCGGGGAGCTGTTTTTT

j_gene: TRBJ2-7
abundance: many
d_gene: TRBD1
v_gene: TRBV7-8
CDR3aa: CASSPGQVIYEQYF
CDR3nt: TGTGCCAGCAGCCCTGGACAGGTTATCTACGAGCAGTACTTC

j_gene: TRBJ2-2
abundance: many
d_gene: -
v_gene: TRBV7-9
CDR3aa: CASSPLGPRNTGELFF
CDR3nt: TGTGCCAGCAGCCCTCTAGGCCCGAGGAACACCGGGGAGCTGTTTTTT

j_gene: TRBJ1-4
abundance: many
d_gene: TRBD1
v_gene: TRBV7-6
CDR3aa: CASSLRGRGTGGREKLFF
CDR3nt: TGTGCCAGCAGCTTACGGGGGAGGGGCACAGGGGGCCGAGAAAAACTGTTTTTT

j_gene: TRBJ2-1
abundance: many
d_gene: -
v_gene: TRBV4-3
CDR3aa: CASSQGIYGANYNEQFF
CDR3nt: TGCGCCAGCAGCCAAGGTATTTACGGGGCCAACTACAATGAGCAGTTCTTC

j_gene: TRBJ2-1
abundance: many
d_gene: TRBD2
v_gene: TRBV29-1
CDR3aa: CSVARLAVYNEQFF
CDR3nt: TGCAGCGTTGCCCGACTAGCGGTTTACAATGAGCAGTTCTTC